The rows below give T cell receptor beta chains drawn from one sample of a study of T cell responses to AZD1222 COVID-19 vaccine. The repertoire was sequenced with immunoSEQ multiplex PCR; TCRdb's copy has only in-frame clones and lacks some. The table has 75,000 to 100,000 clones, around 83% seen once; the top ten hold 10% to 15%. Material: peripheral blood, obtained on day 0 of AZD1222 vaccination. The receptors shown here come from an adult in good health. Both conserved end residues are part of each CDR3. The D gene is left open where the match is weak. The listing skips clone size in some rows; elsewhere it reads once, few, many or a size class.

>-|TRBJ1-6|-|TRBV27
CASSPRSGISNSPLHF
TGTGCCAGCAGTCCTAGAAGCGGGATTTCCAATTCACCCCTCCACTTT
>TRBD1|TRBJ2-2|-|TRBV3-1/TRBV3-2
CASSQDTLTGTGGTGELFF
TGTGCCAGCAGCCAAGATACCCTGACCGGGACAGGGGGCACCGGGGAGCTGTTTTTT
>-|TRBJ2-3|-|TRBV7-2
CASSLAGSMQYF
TGTGCCAGCAGCTTAGCAGGGTCCATGCAGTATTTT
>-|TRBJ2-6|few|TRBV11-2
CASSPPLGRGANVLTF
TGTGCCAGCAGCCCTCCCTTAGGGCGGGGGGCCAACGTCCTGACTTTC
>-|TRBJ2-5|-|TRBV13
CASSLAPQETQYF
TGTGCCAGCAGCTTAGCCCCGCAAGAGACCCAGTACTTC
>-|TRBJ1-1|few|TRBV7-8
CASAARGAGTEAFF
TGTGCCAGCGCTGCTAGGGGCGCGGGCACTGAAGCTTTCTTT
>-|TRBJ2-5|-|TRBV11-2
CASSLFRGSETQYF
TGTGCCAGCAGCTTATTTCGGGGCTCGGAGACCCAGTACTTC
>-|TRBJ1-4|-|TRBV5-4
CASSLAEKLFF
TGTGCCAGCAGCTTGGCCGAAAAACTGTTTTTT
>TRBD1|TRBJ2-6|-|TRBV11-3
CASSPQGAGANVLTF
TGTGCCAGCAGCCCACAGGGGGCTGGGGCCAACGTCCTGACTTTC
>-|TRBJ2-6|-|TRBV19
CATKGGGGANVLTF
TGTGCCACTAAAGGAGGTGGTGGGGCCAACGTCCTGACTTTC
>TRBD2|TRBJ2-3|-|TRBV6-2/TRBV6-3
CASSNPTSGGALTLDTQYF
TGTGCCAGCAGTAACCCGACTAGCGGGGGGGCACTAACTCTTGATACGCAGTATTTT
>-|TRBJ1-2|-|TRBV5-1
CASSLGTRQGYGYTF
TGCGCCAGCAGCTTGGGCACCAGGCAGGGCTATGGCTACACCTTC
>-|TRBJ2-2|-|TRBV24-1
CATSDLSGQAGELFF
TGTGCCACCAGTGATTTGAGTGGCCAGGCCGGGGAGCTGTTTTTT
>-|TRBJ1-2|few|TRBV18
CASSPPGQDYGYTF
TGTGCCAGCTCACCACCCGGGCAGGACTATGGCTACACCTTC
>TRBD1|TRBJ2-3|-|TRBV19
CASSIAGQGMDTQYF
TGTGCCAGTAGTATAGCTGGACAGGGAATGGATACGCAGTATTTT
>TRBD1|TRBJ2-6|-|TRBV2
CASTVGTDFSGANVLTF
TGTGCCAGCACCGTAGGGACAGATTTCTCTGGGGCCAACGTCCTGACTTTC
>-|TRBJ1-6|-|TRBV7-2
CASSLGRNSPLHF
TGTGCCAGCAGCCTCGGACGAAATTCACCCCTCCACTTT
>-|TRBJ1-5|-|TRBV29-1
CSVGSVGQPQHF
TGCAGCGTGGGTTCGGTGGGTCAGCCCCAGCATTTT
>-|TRBJ1-5|-|TRBV6-5
CASSYSRGGGNQPQHF
TGTGCCAGCAGTTACTCCAGGGGAGGAGGCAATCAGCCCCAGCATTTT
>TRBD2|TRBJ2-7|-|TRBV7-9
CASSLVLAGSAYQEQYF
TGTGCCAGCAGCTTAGTCCTAGCGGGATCGGCATATCAAGAGCAGTACTTC
>-|TRBJ2-7|-|TRBV11-2
CASSPLSGAHYEQYF
TGTGCCAGCAGCCCTCTGTCGGGGGCGCACTACGAGCAGTACTTC
>-|TRBJ1-4|-|TRBV2
CASIPDRNNEKLFF
TGTGCCAGCATTCCCGACAGGAACAATGAAAAACTGTTTTTT
>-|TRBJ2-2|-|TRBV6-5
CASSRAATNTGELFF
TGTGCCAGCAGCCGAGCGGCCACGAACACCGGGGAGCTGTTTTTT
>-|TRBJ2-2|few|TRBV12-5
CASGFRNPMTGNTGELFF
TGTGCTAGTGGTTTTAGAAACCCGATGACAGGGAACACCGGGGAGCTGTTTTTT
>TRBD1|TRBJ1-4|-|TRBV5-1
CASSTGEVANEKLFF
TGCGCCAGCAGCACAGGGGAAGTGGCTAATGAAAAACTGTTTTTT
>-|TRBJ1-2|few|TRBV9
CASSARGGNYGYTF
TGTGCCAGCAGCGCCCGCGGAGGGAACTATGGCTACACCTTC
>TRBD1|TRBJ1-1|-|TRBV9
CASSVSGTGASKTEAFF
TGTGCCAGCAGCGTTTCCGGGACAGGGGCCAGTAAGACTGAAGCTTTCTTT
>-|TRBJ1-2|-|TRBV19
CASSGRELYYGYTF
TGTGCCAGTAGTGGCAGGGAATTATATTATGGCTACACCTTC
>TRBD2|TRBJ2-7|-|TRBV11-2
CASSLDHGGDEQYF
TGTGCCAGCAGCTTAGATCATGGGGGGGACGAGCAGTACTTC
>-|TRBJ1-4|-|TRBV5-6
CASSNRGQLNEKLFF
TGTGCCAGCAGCAATAGAGGACAGCTGAATGAAAAACTGTTTTTT
>TRBD1|TRBJ1-2|-|TRBV19
CASSLGTALNYGYTF
TGTGCCAGTAGTCTGGGGACAGCCCTAAACTATGGCTACACCTTC
>-|TRBJ2-7|-|TRBV10-3
CAISGSYYEQYF
TGTGCCATCAGTGGCAGCTACTACGAGCAGTACTTC
>-|TRBJ1-5|-|TRBV15
CATSRAFDGQPQHF
TGTGCCACCAGCAGAGCCTTCGATGGTCAGCCCCAGCATTTT
>-|TRBJ2-7|-|TRBV24-1
CATSDYDEQYF
TGTGCCACCAGTGATTATGACGAGCAGTACTTC
>TRBD2|TRBJ2-2|-|TRBV5-1
CASSLPGGGSTGELFF
TGCGCCAGCAGCTTGCCCGGCGGGGGGAGTACCGGGGAGCTGTTTTTT
>-|TRBJ1-1|-|TRBV4-3
CASSQESASEAFF
TGCGCCAGCAGCCAAGAATCAGCCTCTGAAGCTTTCTTT
>-|TRBJ2-5|-|TRBV15
CATSSGSETQYF
TGTGCCACCAGCAGTGGCAGTGAGACCCAGTACTTC
>TRBD1|TRBJ2-7|-|TRBV18
CASSPSGQNYEQYF
TGTGCCAGCTCACCATCGGGACAGAATTACGAGCAGTACTTC
>TRBD2|TRBJ2-4|-|TRBV5-1
CASSLAASSGINIQYF
TGCGCCAGCAGCTTGGCGGCCTCTAGCGGGATAAACATTCAGTACTTC
>-|TRBJ1-2|-|TRBV19
CASSSGPTDPYGYTF
TGTGCCAGTAGTTCAGGGCCAACGGATCCGTATGGCTACACCTTC
>-|TRBJ2-7|-|TRBV7-9
CASSPDGLYEQYF
TGTGCCAGCAGCCCGGACGGGTTATACGAGCAGTACTTC
>-|TRBJ1-4|-|TRBV9
CASSVGGAVNEKLFF
TGTGCCAGCAGCGTAGGGGGGGCAGTTAATGAAAAACTGTTTTTT
>-|TRBJ1-2|-|TRBV9
CASSANLMEYGYTF
TGTGCCAGCAGCGCTAACCTGATGGAGTATGGCTACACCTTC
>-|TRBJ1-4|-|TRBV25-1
CASSPQGIEKLFF
TGTGCCAGCAGTCCACAGGGAATCGAAAAACTGTTTTTT
>-|TRBJ1-1|-|TRBV7-9
CASSLVAAEAFF
TGTGCCAGCAGCTTAGTGGCCGCTGAAGCTTTCTTT
>-|TRBJ1-5|-|TRBV18
CASADSGGVNQPQHF
TGTGCCAGCGCTGACTCCGGCGGAGTCAATCAGCCCCAGCATTTT
>-|TRBJ1-1|-|TRBV4-1
CASSLTETGSTEAFF
TGCGCCAGCAGCCTCACCGAGACAGGTTCAACTGAAGCTTTCTTT
>-|TRBJ2-1|-|TRBV7-2
CASRLPGSSYNEQFF
TGTGCCAGCAGGCTCCCCGGGAGCTCCTACAATGAGCAGTTCTTC
>TRBD1|TRBJ1-2|-|TRBV9
CASSPRTGPTNYGYTF
TGTGCCAGCAGCCCGCGGACAGGACCAACTAACTATGGCTACACCTTC
>-|TRBJ1-2|-|TRBV19
CASSGGHYYGYTF
TGTGCCAGTAGTGGCGGACACTACTATGGCTACACCTTC
>-|TRBJ2-1|-|TRBV19
CAPGKGSYNEQFF
TGTGCCCCAGGTAAGGGATCCTACAATGAGCAGTTCTTC
>TRBD1|TRBJ2-2|few|TRBV2
CASRTTQGARTGELFF
TGTGCCAGCAGGACCACACAGGGGGCAAGGACCGGGGAGCTGTTTTTT
>-|TRBJ2-1|-|TRBV9
CASSPGASGYNEQFF
TGTGCCAGCAGCCCGGGGGCTAGCGGATACAATGAGCAGTTCTTC
>TRBD1|TRBJ1-3|-|TRBV19
CASTSGGTAGNTIYF
TGTGCCAGTACCTCAGGGGGGACCGCTGGAAACACCATATATTTT
>-|TRBJ1-4|-|TRBV6-5
CASSKTHLNEKLFF
TGTGCCAGCAGTAAGACACACCTTAATGAAAAACTGTTTTTT